The next 22 T cell receptor beta chains were all read from a single sample in a study of T cell repertoires in cytomegalovirus infection. Via MiXCR, TCRdb re-called the reads, giving one row per CDR3 protein. The table has more than 30,000 distinct CDR3 sequences, 40% to 65% seen once. Their target antigens are unknown. The sequenced sample was CD8+ T cells from cultured PBMCs, obtained from culture after CMV antigen stimulation. Receptor source: a human donor in good health (CMV status not recorded). Some clones in this sample may be carry-over from other donors' samples.

This clonotype was seen only once. This chain connects TRBV5-5 to TRBJ2-3, with D possibly matching TRBD1 (5 bases). V lost 5 bases, J lost 2 bases, and 12 bases lay in between. The CDR3 loop spans 14 amino acids. Germline values: CDR1 SGHKS, CDR2 YYEKEE (reference sequence). CDR3 nucleotides: TGTGCCAGCAGATTTTGGGGCTACACAGATACGCAGTATTTT. Translation: CASRFWGYTDTQYF. The variable domain in full, with the rest retrieved from reference TRBV5-5 and TRBJ2-3, is DAGVTQSPTHLIKTRGQQVTLRCSPISGHKSVSWYQQVLGQGPQFIFQYYEKEERGRGNFPDRFSARQFPNYSSELNVNALLLGDSALYLCASRFWGYTDTQYFGPGTRLTVL.

This clonotype was found many times. V is TRBV7-8 and J is TRBJ2-1, with D uncertain. Trimming pared 0 bases from V and 5 bases from J, leaving 8 bases between. The CDR3 runs to 14 residues. Germline values: CDR1 SGHVS, CDR2 FQNEAQ. As DNA, the CDR3 is TGTGCCAGCAGCTTAGCGTTCACGGACAATGAGCAGTTCTTC. Translated: CASSLAFTDNEQFF. Looking up the rest from reference TRBV7-8 and TRBJ2-1 gives the full variable domain: GAGVSQSPRYKVAKRGQDVALRCDPISGHVSLFWYQQALGQGPEFLTYFQNEAQLDKSGLPSDRFFAERPEGSVSTLKIQRTQQEDSAVYLCASSLAFTDNEQFFGPGTRLTVL.

This chain connects TRBV12-5 to TRBJ1-1; tentative D call: TRBD1 (5 bases). Germline CDR1 reads LGHNT; CDR2 reads FRNRAP. The CDR3 has 18 amino acids. V was shortened by 0 bases and J by 2 bases, with 19 bases between the two germline ends. CDR3 nucleotide sequence: TGTGCTAGTGGTTTGGTAGTTTTCGACAGCCAAACCAACACTGAAGCTTTCTTT. Protein product: CASGLVVFDSQTNTEAFF. The complete variable domain, with remaining parts taken from reference TRBV12-5 and TRBJ1-1, reads DARVTQTPRHKVTEMGQEVTMRCQPILGHNTVFWYRQTMMQGLELLAYFRNRAPLDDSGMPKDRFSAEMPDATLATLKIQPSEPRDSAVYFCASGLVVFDSQTNTEAFFGQGTRLTVV.

This clonotype was seen ten or more times. The chain combines TRBV4-1 with TRBJ1-1; D perhaps matches TRBD1 (6 bases). The V end was cut by 3 bases, the J end by 1 base, with 15 bases between. This CDR3 has 16 amino acids. Germline CDR1 MGHRA, CDR2 YSYEKL. The CDR3 nucleotides are TGCGCCAGCAGCCACGCCCAGGGGATGGGGAACACTGAAGCTTTCTTT. Protein sequence: CASSHAQGMGNTEAFF.

The V call is TRBV5-1, the J call TRBJ1-5; 7 bases are shared with TRBD1. V shed 0 bases, J shed 8 bases, and the junction held 2 bases outside the gene matches. Germline-derived CDR1 and CDR2 are SGHRS and YFSETQ. The CDR3 has 13 amino acids. The CDR3 here is CASSLARGEPQHF. In DNA, the CDR3 is TGCGCCAGCAGCTTGGCCAGGGGGGAGCCCCAGCATTTT.

The table lists this clonotype with a few counts. This chain uses TRBV4-2 with TRBJ2-5; tentative D call: TRBD1 (6 bases). From germline, CDR1 is LGHNA and CDR2 YNFKEQ. V was shortened by 4 bases and J by 4 bases, with 22 bases between the two germline ends. CDR3 size: 17 residues. In DNA form, the CDR3 reads TGTGCCAGCAGCCTTCGGACAGCCCGGAGTTGGAGAGAGACCCAGTACTTC. Translating it yields CASSLRTARSWRETQYF.

This chain connects TRBV29-1 to TRBJ2-7, with D tentatively TRBD1 (6 bases). The CDR3 contains 11 residues. Between the trimmed V and J ends, which lost 5 bases and 3 bases, there was a span of 8 bases. Germline V gene data show CDR1 as SQVTM and CDR2 as ANQGSEA. The CDR3 sequence is CSVSGVYEQYF. The CDR3, as DNA: TGCAGCGTTTCAGGGGTCTACGAGCAGTACTTC.

This clonotype was seen a few times. This chain joins TRBV12-3 or TRBV12-4 and TRBJ1-1; D uncertain. V was trimmed by 4 bases and J by 1 base, leaving 4 bases between them. The CDR3 has 12 amino acids. The CDR3 region is CASSSRNTEAFF. CDR3 bases: TGTGCCAGCAGTTCCAGGAACACTGAAGCTTTCTTT.

This clonotype was seen many times. J is TRBJ1-2 and V is TRBV5-6; TRBD1 is a possible D gene (5 bases). This CDR3 has 14 amino acids. The V end lost 2 bases, the J end lost 4 bases, and 12 bases lay between the germline ends. Germline loops: CDR1 SGHDT, CDR2 YYEEEE. CDR3 residues: CASSFVRAPYGYTF. The CDR3 DNA sequence: TGTGCCAGCAGCTTCGTCAGGGCCCCCTATGGCTACACCTTC.

CDR3 in amino acids: CASSSSGSQRDGYTF. The DNA for the CDR3 is TGTGCCAGCAGCTCCTCAGGATCCCAAAGGGATGGCTACACCTTC. The V and J genes are TRBV7-9 and TRBJ1-2; D not resolved. The CDR3 runs to 15 residues. The V gene lost 4 bases and the J gene lost 6 bases, with 18 bases spanning the gap. Germline CDR1 is SEHNR and CDR2 is FQNEAQ (reference sequence).

This clonotype was counted at least ten times. The V call is TRBV11-2, the J call TRBJ2-3; possibly TRBD2 for D (6 bases). Germline V gene sequence: CDR1 SGHAT, CDR2 FQNNGV. CDR3 length: 15 amino acids. The ends were cut back, 4 bases at V and 5 bases at J, with 16 bases in the middle. CDR3 protein: CASSSRDLLKDTQYF. For the CDR3, the DNA is TGTGCCAGCAGCTCACGGGACTTACTCAAAGATACGCAGTATTTT. Supplemented by reference TRBV11-2 and TRBJ2-3, the full variable domain reads EAGVAQSPRYKIIEKRQSVAFWCNPISGHATLYWYQQILGQGPKLLIQFQNNGVVDDSQLPKDRFSAERLKGVDSTLKIQPAKLEDSAVYLCASSSRDLLKDTQYFGPGTRLTVL.

V gene TRBV27 combines with J gene TRBJ1-2, with 7 bases matching TRBD1. V dropped 5 bases and J dropped 1; count of bases not matched to a gene: 7. The CDR3 is made up of 15 amino acids. Germline V gene lookup returns CDR1 MNHEY and CDR2 SMNVEV (reference sequence). CDR3 in DNA: TGTGCCAGCAGTGCCGACAGGGACCTTAACTATGGCTACACCTTC. Translating gives CASSADRDLNYGYTF.

This clonotype has more than one count but fewer than ten. The junction and the germline gene differ at one end; a read error may be behind it. V usage is TRBV4-1 and J usage is TRBJ2-1; 10 nucleotides agree with TRBD2. This CDR3 is built from 16 residues. The germline gives CDR1 MGHRA, CDR2 YSYEKL. The CDR3 DNA follows: TGTGCCAGCAGCCTGCGTCTAGCGGGGGACTACAATGAGCAGTTCTTC. Its protein is CASSLRLAGDYNEQFF.

This clonotype was seen a handful of times. This chain connects TRBV27 to TRBJ2-1, with D uncertain. The CDR3 covers 14 residues. Trimming cost V 5 bases and J 6 bases, with 14 bases left between them. Per the germline V gene, CDR1 is MNHEY and CDR2 is SMNVEV (reference sequence). This CDR3 is CASSPEAVANEQFF. CDR3 bases: TGTGCCAGCAGTCCCGAAGCCGTCGCCAATGAGCAGTTCTTC.

The chain employs TRBV28 and TRBJ2-1, with D tentatively TRBD2 (6 bases). CDR3 length equals 14 residues. CDR1 is MDHEN and CDR2 is SYDVKM in the germline V gene. Deletions cut 1 base from V and 10 bases from J, with 14 bases between. The DNA of the CDR3 is TGTGCCAGCAGTTTATTAGCGGCGGCAGACGAGCAGTTCTTC. This gives the protein CASSLLAAADEQFF.

The chain has TRBV29-1 and TRBJ1-2; D gene ambiguous. Germline CDR1 and CDR2: SQVTM and ANQGSEA. V lost 4 bases and J lost 6, with 18 bases in between. The CDR3 totals 14 residues. CDR3 nucleotides: TGCAGCGTTGCCAGGATCGGGCAGGTGGATGGCTACACCTTC. As protein: CSVARIGQVDGYTF. Full variable domain (remainder filled in from reference TRBV29-1 and TRBJ1-2): SAVISQKPSRDICQRGTSLTIQCQVDSQVTMMFWYRQQPGQSLTLIATANQGSEATYESGFVIDKFPISRPNLTFSTLTVSNMSPEDSSIYLCSVARIGQVDGYTFGSGTRLTVV.

The chain joins TRBV6-2 or TRBV6-3 to TRBJ2-7; D is unclear. V lost 0 bases and J 3 bases, leaving 15 bases between the germline ends. In germline, CDR1 is MNHEY, CDR2 SVGEGT. This CDR3 is 16 amino acids long. CDR3 sequence reads: CASSYSQSVVFYEQYF. The CDR3 nucleotides read TGTGCCAGCAGTTACTCTCAGTCGGTAGTGTTCTACGAGCAGTACTTC.

This clonotype was seen only a few times. The rearrangement joins TRBV7-4 to TRBJ2-1, with 9 bases aligning to TRBD2. CDR1 and CDR2 from the germline V gene are SGHVT and SQSDAQ. The CDR3 consists of 15 residues. The ends lost 5 bases at V and 10 bases at J; junction bases unmatched: 12. CDR3 protein: CASSPGLAGVKEQFF. In DNA form, the CDR3 reads TGTGCCAGCAGCCCCGGGTTAGCGGGAGTAAAGGAGCAGTTCTTC.

V and J are TRBV20-1 and TRBJ2-7; 9 bases line up with TRBD1. The CDR3 covers 14 residues. Trimming cost V 2 bases and J 5 bases; bases outside gene matches: 7. From germline, CDR1 is DFQATT and CDR2 SNEGSKA (reference sequence). The CDR3 reads CSARSADRGNEQYF. The DNA for the CDR3 is TGCAGTGCTAGATCGGCGGACAGGGGAAACGAGCAGTACTTC.

This clonotype was observed a few times. V is TRBV7-2 and J is TRBJ2-3; 7 nucleotides align to TRBD2. Germline V gives CDR1 SGHTA, CDR2 FQGNSA. This CDR3 is 16 amino acids long. V trimming: 0 bases; J trimming: 4 bases; junction bases outside the gene matches: 7. The DNA for the CDR3 is TGTGCCAGCAGCTTAGCGTTTGGCGGGAGTCCAGATACGCAGTATTTT. Amino acids: CASSLAFGGSPDTQYF.

This clonotype appeared many times. The gene calls are TRBV7-3 and TRBJ1-2; unclear D gene. This CDR3 spans 19 amino acids. Germline V gene data show CDR1 as SGHTA and CDR2 as FQGTGA. V was trimmed by 5 bases and J by 4 bases, leaving 29 bases between them. CDR3 in amino acids: CASSHPGTNPPLMGYGYTF. In DNA form, the CDR3 reads TGTGCCAGCAGCCACCCAGGAACCAATCCCCCTTTAATGGGCTATGGCTACACCTTC.

The table lists this clonotype with a few counts. This chain connects TRBV11-1 to TRBJ2-1, with 12 bases that match TRBD2. V shed 3 bases, J shed 8 bases, and the junction held 8 bases outside the gene matches. The germline CDR1 and CDR2 sequences are SGHAT and FQDESV (reference sequence). This CDR3 spans 16 amino acids. The CDR3 loop is CASSFGLAGSSDEQFF. The CDR3 bases are TGTGCCAGCAGCTTTGGACTAGCGGGATCCTCGGATGAGCAGTTCTTC.